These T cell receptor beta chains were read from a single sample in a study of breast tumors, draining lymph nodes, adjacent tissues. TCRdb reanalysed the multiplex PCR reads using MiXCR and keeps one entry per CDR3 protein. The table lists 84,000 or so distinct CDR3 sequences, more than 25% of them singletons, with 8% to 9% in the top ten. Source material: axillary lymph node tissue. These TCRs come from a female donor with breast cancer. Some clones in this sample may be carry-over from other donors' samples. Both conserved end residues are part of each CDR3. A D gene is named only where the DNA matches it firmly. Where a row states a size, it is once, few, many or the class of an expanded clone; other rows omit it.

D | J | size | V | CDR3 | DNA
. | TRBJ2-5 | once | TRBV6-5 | CASSYSIQGRETQYF | TGTGCCAGCAGTTACTCGATACAGGGTAGGGAGACCCAGTACTTC
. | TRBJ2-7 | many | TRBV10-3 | CAIRTDYEQYF | TGTGCCATCAGGACCGACTACGAGCAGTACTTC
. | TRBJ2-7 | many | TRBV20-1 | CSAAIGEIHPEQYF | TGCAGTGCCGCCATAGGGGAAATTCACCCCGAGCAGTACTTC
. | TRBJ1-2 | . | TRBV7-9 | CASSLSPSTEDGYPF | TGTGCCAGCAGCTTATCGCCTTCGACAGAGGATGGCTACCCCTTC
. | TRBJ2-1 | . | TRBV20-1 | CSATSSGTNGAILYEQFF | TGCAGTGCTACTAGTAGCGGTACTAACGGGGCCATACTCTACGAGCAGTTCTTC
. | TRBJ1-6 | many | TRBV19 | CASKGARVDNSPLHF | TGTGCCAGTAAAGGAGCACGAGTTGATAATTCACCCCTCCACTTT
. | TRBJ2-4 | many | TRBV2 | CASSDLAPLASRNIQYF | TGTGCCAGCAGTGATCTGGCCCCGCTAGCGTCACGAAACATTCAGTACTTC
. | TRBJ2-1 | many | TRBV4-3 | CASSSVRYGSYNEQFF | TGCGCCAGCAGCTCCGTCCGTTACGGCTCCTACAATGAGCAGTTCTTC
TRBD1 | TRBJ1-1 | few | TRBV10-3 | CAIGTGEDTEAFF | TGTGCCATCGGGACAGGGGAGGACACTGAAGCTTTCTTT
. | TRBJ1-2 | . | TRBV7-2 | CASSLTRGRADYGYTF | TGTGCCAGCAGCCTTACTAGGGGTCGAGCGGACTATGGCTACACCTTC
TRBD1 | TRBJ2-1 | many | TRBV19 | CASSIGTGRNNEQFF | TGTGCCAGTAGTATAGGGACAGGGAGGAACAATGAGCAGTTCTTC
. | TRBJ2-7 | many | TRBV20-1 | CSACPIVLQGSPEQYF | TGCAGTGCTTGCCCGATCGTCCTCCAGGGTTCTCCCGAGCAGTACTTC
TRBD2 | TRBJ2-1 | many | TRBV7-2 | CASSLVGTSGSRDEQFF | TGTGCCAGCAGCTTAGTGGGGACTAGCGGGAGTCGTGATGAGCAGTTCTTC
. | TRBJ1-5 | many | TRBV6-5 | CASSYRGNSNQPQHF | TGTGCCAGCAGTTACCGGGGAAATAGCAATCAGCCCCAGCATTTT
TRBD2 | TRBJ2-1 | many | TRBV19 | CASSASTSGSDEQFF | TGTGCCAGTAGTGCGTCGACTAGCGGGAGCGATGAGCAGTTCTTC
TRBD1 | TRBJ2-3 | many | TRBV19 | CASSIRDRERDTQYF | TGTGCCAGTAGTATTCGGGACAGGGAAAGAGATACGCAGTATTTT
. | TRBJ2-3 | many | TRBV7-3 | CASSLTGLDTQYF | TGTGCCAGCAGCTTAACGGGCTTGGATACGCAGTATTTT
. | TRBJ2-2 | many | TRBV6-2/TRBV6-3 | CASSLRSGYTGELFF | TGTGCCAGCAGTCTTAGGAGCGGCTACACCGGGGAGCTGTTTTTT
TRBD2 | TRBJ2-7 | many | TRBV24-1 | CATSDPGTSGSLDEQYF | TGTGCCACCAGTGATCCAGGGACTAGCGGGAGTTTGGACGAGCAGTACTTC
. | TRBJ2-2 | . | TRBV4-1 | CASSHGNTGELFF | TGCGCCAGCAGCCACGGGAACACCGGGGAGCTGTTTTTT
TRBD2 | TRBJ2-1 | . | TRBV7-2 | CASSAQAVLAGALNEQFF | TGTGCCAGCAGCGCCCAAGCCGTCTTAGCGGGAGCGCTCAATGAGCAGTTCTTC
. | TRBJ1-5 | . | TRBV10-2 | CASSESWEYSNQPQHF | TGCGCCAGCAGCGAGTCCTGGGAGTATAGCAATCAGCCCCAGCATTTT
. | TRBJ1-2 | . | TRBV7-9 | CASSLFLCANYGYTF | TGTGCCAGCAGCTTATTCTTATGTGCTAACTATGGCTACACCTTC
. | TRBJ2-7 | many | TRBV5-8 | CASSTGAGEAYEQYF | TGTGCCAGCAGCACTGGGGCAGGGGAGGCTTACGAGCAGTACTTC
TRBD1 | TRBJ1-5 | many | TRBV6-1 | CASSDSRDRNQPQHF | TGTGCCAGCAGCGATAGCCGGGACAGAAATCAGCCCCAGCATTTT
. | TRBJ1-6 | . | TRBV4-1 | CASSQDLSRVGNSPLHF | TGCGCCAGCAGCCAAGATCTAAGCAGGGTGGGTAATTCACCCCTCCACTTT
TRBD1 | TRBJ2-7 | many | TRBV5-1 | CASRRGQGVYEQYF | TGCGCCAGCAGGCGTGGACAGGGAGTTTACGAGCAGTACTTC
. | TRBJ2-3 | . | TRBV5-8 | CASSLVTTPDTDTQYF | TGTGCCAGCAGCTTGGTCACTACCCCGGACACAGATACGCAGTATTTT
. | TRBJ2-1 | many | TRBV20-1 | CSASPLGTLEQFF | TGCAGTGCTAGCCCCCTCGGGACTCTTGAGCAGTTCTTC
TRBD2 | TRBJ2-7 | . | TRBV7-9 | CASSPGLAGGIYEQYF | TGTGCCAGCAGCCCCGGACTAGCGGGAGGAATCTACGAGCAGTACTTC
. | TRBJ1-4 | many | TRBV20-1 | CSAPQGLGEKLFF | TGCAGTGCCCCGCAGGGTTTAGGGGAAAAACTGTTTTTT
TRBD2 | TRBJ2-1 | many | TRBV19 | CASSPGLAGETGNEQFF | TGTGCCAGTAGCCCGGGACTAGCGGGAGAGACGGGGAATGAGCAGTTCTTC
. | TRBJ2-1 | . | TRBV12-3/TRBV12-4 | CASTDRGTLDEQFF | TGTGCCAGCACCGATCGGGGAACTTTGGATGAGCAGTTCTTC
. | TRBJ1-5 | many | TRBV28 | CASSTGRRQPQHF | TGTGCCAGCAGTACGGGGAGAAGGCAGCCCCAGCATTTT
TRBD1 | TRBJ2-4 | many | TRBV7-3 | CASSLATGADIQYF | TGTGCCAGCAGCTTAGCGACAGGGGCGGACATTCAGTACTTC
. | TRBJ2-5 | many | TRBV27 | CASSLRYSQGRETQYF | TGTGCCAGCAGTTTAAGGTATTCCCAGGGTAGAGAGACCCAGTACTTC
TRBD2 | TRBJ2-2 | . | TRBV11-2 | CASSRLAGGRGTGELFF | TGTGCCAGCAGCCGACTAGCGGGAGGGCGAGGCACCGGGGAGCTGTTTTTT
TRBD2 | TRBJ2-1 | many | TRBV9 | CASSVDLAGGNEQFF | TGTGCCAGCAGCGTAGATTTAGCGGGAGGAAATGAGCAGTTCTTC
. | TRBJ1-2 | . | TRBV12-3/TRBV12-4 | CASSLKANYGYTF | TGTGCCAGCAGTTTAAAAGCCAACTATGGCTACACCTTC
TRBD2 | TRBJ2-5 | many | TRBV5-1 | CASSPGNLAGAETQYF | TGCGCCAGCAGCCCTGGAAACCTAGCGGGAGCGGAGACCCAGTACTTC
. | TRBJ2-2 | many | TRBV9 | CASSVGRLDTGELFF | TGTGCCAGCAGCGTAGGGCGGCTAGACACCGGGGAGCTGTTTTTT
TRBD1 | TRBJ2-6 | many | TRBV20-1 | CSARYRDRRITRHYSGANVLTF | TGCAGTGCTAGGTACCGGGACAGAAGAATTACAAGACACTACTCTGGGGCCAACGTCCTGACTTTC
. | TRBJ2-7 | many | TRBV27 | CASGPRRTGEGLPYEQYF | TGTGCCAGCGGCCCCAGGCGGACAGGAGAGGGACTTCCCTACGAGCAGTACTTC
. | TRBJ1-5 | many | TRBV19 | CASTLHGNQPQHF | TGTGCCAGTACCCTACACGGCAATCAGCCCCAGCATTTT
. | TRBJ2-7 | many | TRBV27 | CASSLGPARRQNEQYF | TGTGCCAGCAGTTTAGGGCCGGCAAGACGCCAAAACGAGCAGTACTTC
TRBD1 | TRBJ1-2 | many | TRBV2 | CASREGQGYGSYTF | TGTGCCAGCAGGGAGGGACAGGGATATGGGAGCTACACCTTC
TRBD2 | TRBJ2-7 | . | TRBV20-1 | CSATSGVFSYEQYF | TGCAGTGCAACTAGCGGGGTGTTCAGCTACGAGCAGTACTTC
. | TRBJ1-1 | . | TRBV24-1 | CATSEIGANTEAFF | TGTGCCACCAGTGAGATCGGGGCTAACACTGAAGCTTTCTTT